Listed here are 12 T cell receptor beta chains from one sample, sequenced in a study of CD8 T cells in Susac syndrome. The authors reverse transcribed roughly 0.5 to 1 ug RNA with random hexamers. From the immunoSEQ multiplex PCR reads, TCRdb called clonotypes with MiXCR, one entry per CDR3 protein. The sample has approximately 160,000 distinct CDR3 sequences; just under 95% are singletons. The sample comprised CD4+ T cells from PBMCs. The origin of the receptors is a human donor in good health.

There are a few counts of this clonotype. This chain connects TRBV5-4 to TRBJ2-7; 11 nucleotides line up with TRBD1. Unmatched junction bases numbered 0, after V lost 0 bases and J lost 4 bases. Germline V lookup: CDR1 SGHNT, CDR2 YYREEE (reference sequence). This CDR3 region has 14 residues. CDR3 loop: CASSLGDRGYEQYF. The DNA for the CDR3 is TGTGCCAGCAGCTTGGGGGACAGGGGGTACGAGCAGTACTTC.

The chain employs TRBV7-2 and TRBJ2-1; D might be TRBD2 (5 bases). With 1 base removed from V and 8 bases from J, the gap between germline ends came to 15 bases. CDR3 size: 15 residues. The germline V gene encodes CDR1 SGHTA and CDR2 FQGNSA. The CDR3 sequence is CASSLEAGDRHEQFF. The CDR3 DNA follows: TGTGCCAGCAGCTTAGAGGCCGGGGATAGGCATGAGCAGTTCTTC.

The CDR3 reads CASTWSTGANVLTF. The CDR3 DNA follows: TGTGCCAGTACCTGGAGTACTGGGGCCAACGTCCTGACTTTC. This chain connects TRBV19 to TRBJ2-6, with D uncertain. V gave up 7 bases and J gave up 2 bases, with 9 bases separating them. Germline CDR1 and CDR2: LNHDA and SQIVND (reference sequence). This CDR3 contains 14 residues. Full variable domain (remainder filled in from reference TRBV19 and TRBJ2-6): DGGITQSPKYLFRKEGQNVTLSCEQNLNHDAMYWYRQDPGQGLRLIYYSQIVNDFQKGDIAEGYSVSREKKESFPLTVTSAQKNPTAFYLCASTWSTGANVLTFGAGSRLTVL.

Here the CDR3 DNA reads TGTGCCAGCAGCGCCGGGACGGGGGCCAACGTCCTGACTTTC. Its translation is CASSAGTGANVLTF. The genes are TRBV11-3 and TRBJ2-6; D may correspond to TRBD1 or TRBD2 (5 bases each). Trimming removed 5 bases at V and 4 bases at J, with 9 bases between. Per the germline V gene, CDR1 is SGHNT and CDR2 is YENEEA. The CDR3 spans 14 residues. The full variable domain, rest sourced from reference TRBV11-3 and TRBJ2-6, is EAGVVQSPRYKIIEKKQPVAFWCNPISGHNTLYWYLQNLGQGPELLIRYENEEAVDDSQLPKDRFSAERLKGVDSTLKIQPAELGDSAVYLCASSAGTGANVLTFGAGSRLTVL.

This clonotype showed up just once. V usage is TRBV20-1 and J usage is TRBJ2-1, with 11 positions matching TRBD2. The germline V gene encodes CDR1 DFQATT and CDR2 SNEGSKA (reference sequence). CDR3 length: 15 amino acids. With 5 bases clipped from V and 4 bases from J, the junction kept 7 bases outside the gene matches. CDR3 nucleotide sequence: TGCAGTGCTTGGCCACTAGCGGGGGCGTACAATGAGCAGTTCTTC. Residues: CSAWPLAGAYNEQFF.

The chain recombines TRBV4-1 with TRBJ1-1; 8 bases are a match to TRBD1. Per the germline V gene, CDR1 is MGHRA and CDR2 is YSYEKL. V lost 0 bases and J lost 0; bases outside the gene matches: 9. This CDR3 is built from 18 residues. In DNA, the CDR3 is TGCGCCAGCAGCCAAGATGGCAGGGGGCGTTTTATGAACACTGAAGCTTTCTTT. Translated: CASSQDGRGRFMNTEAFF.

V usage is TRBV3-1 and J usage is TRBJ2-7; 7 bases line up with TRBD1. Germline V lookup: CDR1 LGHDT, CDR2 YNNKEL (reference sequence). V lost 1 base to trimming and J lost 2 bases; unmatched junction nucleotides: 2. This CDR3 is built from 14 residues. This chain's CDR3 is CASSQGDSAYEQYF. The CDR3 DNA reads as TGTGCCAGCAGCCAAGGGGACAGCGCCTACGAGCAGTACTTC.

The rearrangement links TRBV19 to TRBJ1-5, with 7 bases identical to TRBD1. Trimming at V came to 7 bases and at J to 4 bases, leaving 7 bases not matched to a gene. In germline, CDR1 is LNHDA, CDR2 SQIVND (reference sequence). There are 14 residues in the CDR3. The DNA for the CDR3 is TGTGCCAGTACCCTGACAGGGTGGAATCAGCCCCAGCATTTT. Translating gives CASTLTGWNQPQHF.

The J gene is TRBJ2-1, the V gene TRBV12-3 or TRBV12-4; 9 nucleotides agree with TRBD2. The CDR3 has 15 amino acids. Germline trimming cut 5 bases from V and 6 bases from J; bases unmatched to any gene: 8. CDR3 in DNA: TGTGCCAGCAGTCTCACAGCGGGGGGCTCCAATGAGCAGTTCTTC. As protein: CASSLTAGGSNEQFF.

DNA of the CDR3: TGTGCCATCAGTGAGTCGGCAGGAACTAATGAAGCTTTCTTT. This sequence encodes CAISESAGTNEAFF. J is TRBJ1-1 and V is TRBV10-3; D is undetermined. The germline V gene encodes CDR1 ENHRY and CDR2 SYGVKD. The CDR3 is made up of 14 amino acids. The V gene lost 0 bases and the J gene lost 7 bases, with 12 bases spanning the gap.

The sample holds one count of this clonotype. The V call is TRBV25-1, the J call TRBJ2-3; D perhaps matches TRBD1 (5 bases). The CDR3 is 14 residues long. Trimming pared 6 bases from V and 1 base from J, leaving 11 bases between. CDR1 and CDR2 from the germline V gene are MGHDK and SYGVNS. For the CDR3, the DNA is TGTGCCAGCAGAAGGTTAGGGGGCACAGATACGCAGTATTTT. Translating it yields CASRRLGGTDTQYF.

The chain uses TRBV7-2 and TRBJ1-1, with unresolved D. The CDR3 has 13 residues. Per germline, CDR1 SGHTA and CDR2 FQGNSA. Trimming removed 3 bases at V and 3 bases at J, with 8 bases between. CDR3 sequence (DNA): TGTGCCAGCAGCTTCACCCGTGACACTGAAGCTTTCTTT. It codes for CASSFTRDTEAFF.